The 26 T cell receptor beta chains in this list originate from one sample, sequenced in a study of T cell repertoires in cytomegalovirus infection. TCRdb reanalysed the reads using MiXCR and keeps one entry per CDR3 protein. The sample shows 140,000 to 150,000 distinct CDR3 sequences, more than 25% of them seen only once. Their cognate antigens are unknown. The material was CD8+ T cells from cultured PBMCs, obtained from culture after CMV antigen stimulation. Receptors originate from a human donor in good health (CMV status not recorded). Some clones in this sample may be carry-over from other donors' samples.

The V gene is TRBV3-1, the J gene TRBJ1-2; D gene uncertain. CDR1 and CDR2 (germline): LGHDT, YNNKEL (reference sequence). V was cut by 2 bases and J by 6 bases, with 13 bases left in between. The CDR3 spans 14 residues. Written as DNA, the CDR3 is TGTGCCAGCAGCCAAACCGGTGACTCCGATGGCTACACCTTC. This codes for CASSQTGDSDGYTF.

The sample holds a few counts of this clonotype. The chain uses TRBV4-1 and TRBJ2-1; D may be TRBD1 or TRBD2 (6 bases each). CDR3 size: 15 residues. V dropped 5 bases and J dropped 2 bases, with 13 bases sitting between them. Germline-derived CDR1 and CDR2 are MGHRA and YSYEKL. Here the CDR3 reads CASSSIGGPYNEQFF. CDR3 in DNA: TGCGCCAGCAGCTCCATAGGGGGGCCCTACAATGAGCAGTTCTTC.

The chain couples TRBV27 to TRBJ2-7; D may be TRBD1 (5 bases). V was clipped by 1 base and J by 4 bases, with 8 bases between them. This CDR3 has 13 amino acids. CDR1 is MNHEY, CDR2 SMNVEV, per germline (reference sequence). CDR3 protein: CASSLFKGYEQYF. The CDR3 region has the DNA TGTGCCAGCAGTTTATTTAAGGGGTACGAGCAGTACTTC.

This clonotype was recorded many times. The rearrangement links TRBV6-5 to TRBJ2-3; D gene uncertain. CDR1 and CDR2 (germline): MNHEY, SVGAGI. V shed 4 bases and J shed 1 base, with 9 bases lying between them. The CDR3 is 14 amino acids. This CDR3 reads CASSLSYGTDTQYF. The CDR3 DNA sequence: TGTGCCAGCAGTTTGAGTTACGGCACAGATACGCAGTATTTT.

V gene TRBV29-1 combines with J gene TRBJ2-7; D ambiguous. V lost 3 bases and J lost 3, with 18 bases in between. Germline V gene data show CDR1 as SQVTM and CDR2 as ANQGSEA. This CDR3 contains 15 residues. In nucleotides, the CDR3 is TGCAGCGTTGAGTTAGACCGGCAGAAGAACTACGAGCAGTACTTC. Its protein is CSVELDRQKNYEQYF.

The chain recombines TRBV7-2 with TRBJ2-5; D ambiguous. CDR1 and CDR2 (germline): SGHTA, FQGNSA. Trimming removed 5 bases at V and 0 bases at J, with 10 bases between. The CDR3 is 14 amino acids. The CDR3 is CASSPEGYQETQYF. The DNA for the CDR3 is TGTGCCAGCAGCCCCGAAGGCTACCAAGAGACCCAGTACTTC.

Many counts were recorded for this clonotype. This sequence joins TRBV12-5 and TRBJ2-3; unclear D gene. The V end lost 2 bases, the J end lost 3 bases, and 9 bases lay between the germline ends. The CDR3 length is 14 residues. CDR1 is LGHNT and CDR2 is FRNRAP in the germline V gene. The CDR3 loop is CASGLYGRTDTQYF. The CDR3 coding sequence is TGTGCTAGTGGTTTGTACGGTAGGACAGATACGCAGTATTTT.

This clonotype has a handful of counts. The chain uses TRBV7-8 and TRBJ2-3; 12 nucleotides agree with TRBD1. Germline CDR1 is SGHVS and CDR2 is FQNEAQ. This CDR3 region has 17 residues. The J segment lost 5 bases and the V segment lost 6 bases, leaving 12 bases of the junction unmatched. The CDR3 DNA follows: TGTGCCAGCAGGCGTACTAATCGGGACAGGGGGCAAGATACGCAGTATTTT. Its translation: CASRRTNRDRGQDTQYF.

CDR3 DNA sequence: TGTGCCAGCAGTTACTCGCTGTGGGGGGCGAATACTGAAGCTTTCTTT. Translated: CASSYSLWGANTEAFF. The chain carries TRBV6-5 and TRBJ1-1; a possible D gene is TRBD1 (6 bases). The length of the CDR3 is 16 residues. CDR1 is MNHEY and CDR2 is SVGAGI in the germline V gene. The V and J ends lost 0 bases and 5 bases respectively, with 16 bases between them.

The rearrangement joins TRBV11-3 to TRBJ2-7; maybe TRBD1 (6 bases). Germline values: CDR1 SGHNT, CDR2 YENEEA. The CDR3 has 12 amino acids. The V end was cut by 4 bases, the J end by 5 bases, with 9 bases between. CDR3 protein: CASSSNRDEQYF. The CDR3 bases are TGTGCCAGCAGCTCAAACAGGGACGAGCAGTACTTC.

At least ten counts were recorded for this clonotype. The chain carries TRBV7-2 and TRBJ2-7, with a tentative D call TRBD1 (5 bases). CDR1 and CDR2 from the germline V gene are SGHTA and FQGNSA. This CDR3 spans 16 amino acids. V lost 5 bases and J lost 2, with 19 bases in between. DNA of the CDR3: TGTGCCAGCAGCCCTGCCCCCGGAACAGGCGCCTACGAGCAGTACTTC. This codes for CASSPAPGTGAYEQYF.

The chain is built from TRBV14 and TRBJ1-5; TRBD1 might be the D (5 bases). Trimming shortened V by 0 bases and J by 3 bases, and 6 bases separated the two germline ends. The CDR3 is 14 residues long. Germline V gene lookup returns CDR1 SGHDN and CDR2 FVKESK. CDR3 DNA sequence: TGTGCCAGCAGCCAAGACAGGGACAATCAGCCCCAGCATTTT. Encoded protein: CASSQDRDNQPQHF.

Only a few counts were recorded for this clonotype. The chain joins TRBV7-2 to TRBJ2-3, with unresolved D. The V gene's germline CDR1 is SGHTA and CDR2 FQGNSA. This CDR3 spans 15 amino acids. Trimming took 5 bases from V and 1 from J, leaving 13 bases between them. The CDR3 region is CASSPLPDRTDTQYF. CDR3 nucleotides: TGTGCCAGCAGCCCTCTTCCAGACCGCACAGATACGCAGTATTTT.

The CDR3 bases are TGTGCCAGCAGCATGGACAGCCTCTCCTACGAGCAGTACTTC. Protein: CASSMDSLSYEQYF. V gene TRBV5-6 combines with J gene TRBJ2-7; D perhaps matches TRBD1 (6 bases). The ends were cut back, 4 bases at V and 0 bases at J, with 11 bases in the middle. Germline V gene data show CDR1 as SGHDT and CDR2 as YYEEEE. The CDR3 covers 14 residues.

This chain connects TRBV5-1 to TRBJ2-5; possible D gene TRBD2, 7 bases. This CDR3 has 15 amino acids. V lost 3 bases and J 4 bases, leaving 16 bases between the germline ends. Germline CDR1 and CDR2: SGHRS and YFSETQ. CDR3 nucleotides: TGCGCCAGCAGCTCCGAAGGGGGGGCTGGAGAGACCCAGTACTTC. Encoded protein: CASSSEGGAGETQYF.

This clonotype was recorded a few times. The gene calls are TRBV2 and TRBJ2-6; no definite D call. This CDR3 has 19 amino acids. V was trimmed by 6 bases and J by 0 bases, leaving 21 bases between them. The germline V gene has CDR1 SNHLY and CDR2 FYNNEI. CDR3 sequence: CASSDSVGWSGSGANVLTF. In nucleotides, the CDR3 is TGTGCCAGCAGCGACTCGGTAGGGTGGAGTGGCTCTGGGGCCAACGTCCTGACTTTC.

The genes are TRBV27 and TRBJ2-7; D not resolved. Germline CDR1 reads MNHEY; CDR2 reads SMNVEV (reference sequence). V was trimmed by 5 bases and J by 4 bases, leaving 12 bases between them. This CDR3 contains 13 residues. The CDR3 is CASSQRVNYEQYF. CDR3 coding DNA: TGTGCCAGCAGTCAAAGGGTAAATTACGAGCAGTACTTC.

J is TRBJ2-1 and V is TRBV11-2; weak D call: TRBD1 (7 bases). Deletions cut 0 bases from V and 5 bases from J, with 14 bases between. Germline CDR1 and CDR2: SGHAT and FQNNGV. CDR3 length equals 16 residues. The CDR3 sequence: CASSLEFSGGHNEQFF. The DNA for the CDR3 is TGTGCCAGCAGCTTAGAATTTTCAGGGGGGCACAATGAGCAGTTCTTC.

The sample holds many counts of this clonotype. The chain carries TRBV2 and TRBJ2-3; no clear D. The germline gives CDR1 SNHLY, CDR2 FYNNEI. V lost 1 base to trimming and J lost 7 bases, with 9 bases between them. This CDR3 has 13 residues. This CDR3 reads CASSEDGSHTQYF. The CDR3 nucleotides are TGTGCCAGCAGTGAAGACGGGTCCCATACGCAGTATTTT.

The J gene is TRBJ2-2, the V gene TRBV12-3 or TRBV12-4; D call uncertain. The CDR3 is 14 amino acids. V was shortened by 5 bases and J by 3 bases, with 10 bases between the two germline ends. In nucleotides, the CDR3 is TGTGCCAGCAGTCCCACCCCTGACACCGGGGAGCTGTTTTTT. Encoded protein: CASSPTPDTGELFF.

This sequence joins TRBV7-8 and TRBJ2-3, with 16 bases aligning to TRBD2. The V and J ends lost 4 bases and 2 bases, in that order; junction bases with no gene match: 6. CDR1 is SGHVS, CDR2 FQNEAQ, per germline. CDR3 size: 18 residues. The DNA for the CDR3 is TGTGCCAGCAGCTGGCCGGGACTAGCGGGGGGGACCACAGATACGCAGTATTTT. It translates to CASSWPGLAGGTTDTQYF.

The chain links TRBV20-1 to TRBJ1-1; D may be TRBD1 (6 bases). Trimming took off 3 bases at V and 0 bases at J, with 8 bases between the two ends. From germline, CDR1 is DFQATT and CDR2 SNEGSKA (reference sequence). The CDR3 loop spans 13 amino acids. Here the CDR3 DNA reads TGCAGTGCTAGCGGGGGCATGAACACTGAAGCTTTCTTT. This codes for CSASGGMNTEAFF.

J is TRBJ2-1 and V is TRBV20-1; D possibly corresponds to TRBD2 (5 bases). The V end lost 1 base, the J end lost 0 bases, and 10 bases lay between the germline ends. CDR1 DFQATT and CDR2 SNEGSKA come from the germline V gene (reference sequence). The CDR3 sequence is 15 residues long. The CDR3 sequence is CSARAEVTSYNEQFF. The CDR3 DNA follows: TGCAGTGCTAGAGCGGAGGTCACCTCCTACAATGAGCAGTTCTTC.

The V call is TRBV19, the J call TRBJ1-6, with 7 bases fitting TRBD1. CDR3 length equals 16 residues. Germline V gene data show CDR1 as LNHDA and CDR2 as SQIVND (reference sequence). The V gene end was trimmed by 4 bases and the J gene end by 0 bases; junction bases not matched to a gene: 3. This CDR3 reads CASSNTGASYNSPLHF. Written as DNA, the CDR3 is TGTGCCAGTAGTAATACAGGGGCCTCCTATAATTCACCCCTCCACTTT. The full variable domain, with the rest looked up from reference TRBV19 and TRBJ1-6, is DGGITQSPKYLFRKEGQNVTLSCEQNLNHDAMYWYRQDPGQGLRLIYYSQIVNDFQKGDIAEGYSVSREKKESFPLTVTSAQKNPTAFYLCASSNTGASYNSPLHFGNGTRLTVT.

V is TRBV7-4 and J is TRBJ2-7; 7 positions match TRBD1. Germline V gene lookup returns CDR1 SGHVT and CDR2 SQSDAQ. There are 14 residues in the CDR3. The ends lost 4 bases at V and 5 bases at J; junction bases unmatched: 8. The CDR3 loop is CASSSRGQADEQYF. The DNA of the CDR3 is TGTGCCAGCAGCTCTAGGGGGCAAGCGGACGAGCAGTACTTC.

At least ten counts were recorded for this clonotype. The rearrangement joins TRBV19 to TRBJ1-5, with 12 bases aligning to TRBD1. CDR3 length: 17 residues. Germline V CDR1 and CDR2: LNHDA, SQIVND (reference sequence). With V trimmed by 3 bases and J by 4 bases, 7 bases remained unmatched. The CDR3 protein is CASSIRGTGGLNQPQHF. The CDR3 region has the DNA TGTGCCAGTAGTATCAGAGGGACAGGGGGCTTGAATCAGCCCCAGCATTTT. The full variable domain, in which reference TRBV19 and TRBJ1-5 provide the parts outside the CDR3, is DGGITQSPKYLFRKEGQNVTLSCEQNLNHDAMYWYRQDPGQGLRLIYYSQIVNDFQKGDIAEGYSVSREKKESFPLTVTSAQKNPTAFYLCASSIRGTGGLNQPQHFGDGTRLSIL.